The 10 T cell receptor beta chains below come from one sample, sequenced in a study of monozygotic twins with cystic fibrosis. The method was immunoSEQ multiplex PCR; TCRdb's version includes in-frame clones alone and lacks a portion of them. The top ten clones hold under 1% of a sample with some 30,000 clones, about 92% of them seen once. The source material was blood. Receptor source: a girl aged 2 to 9 with cystic fibrosis.

The V and J genes are TRBV28 and TRBJ2-1; weak D call: TRBD1 (6 bases). Looked up from germline, CDR1 is MDHEN and CDR2 is SYDVKM. V lost 4 bases to trimming and J lost 6 bases, with 13 bases between them. This CDR3 spans 14 amino acids. The CDR3 loop is CASSSGALINEQFF. The CDR3 region has the DNA TGTGCCAGCAGTTCAGGGGCATTGATCAATGAGCAGTTCTTC.

This clone occurred a few times. This chain joins TRBV5-6 and TRBJ2-2, with TRBD1 as a possible D gene (6 bases). V was cut by 1 base and J by 3 bases, with 10 bases left in between. This CDR3 region has 15 residues. The germline V gene has CDR1 SGHDT and CDR2 YYEEEE. The CDR3: CASSLRGKYTGELFF. DNA for the CDR3: TGTGCCAGCAGCTTGAGGGGGAAGTACACCGGGGAGCTGTTTTTT.

The count of this clone is one. The chain combines TRBV6-6 with TRBJ2-2; the D gene is possibly TRBD1 (6 bases). The CDR3 covers 12 residues. The V and J ends lost 10 bases and 5 bases respectively, with 11 bases between them. Germline CDR1 reads MNHNY; CDR2 reads SVGAGI (reference sequence). The CDR3 bases are TGTGCCACCTACACAGGGACCGGGGAGCTGTTTTTT. It is translated as CATYTGTGELFF.

This chain uses TRBV4-2 with TRBJ1-1, with 7 bases lining up with TRBD1. The CDR3 length is 15 residues. Unmatched junction bases numbered 8, after V lost 0 bases and J lost 7 bases. Germline CDR1 is LGHNA and CDR2 is YNFKEQ. CDR3 protein: CASSQDRLGGREAFF. The CDR3 DNA is TGTGCCAGCAGCCAAGATCGATTAGGGGGCCGTGAAGCTTTCTTT.

The chain carries TRBV6-5 and TRBJ2-7, with 9 bases identical to TRBD2. With V trimmed by 2 bases and J by 5 bases, 4 bases remained unmatched. This CDR3 is built from 14 residues. Germline CDR1 reads MNHEY; CDR2 reads SVGAGI. CDR3 bases: TGTGCCAGCAGTTACGCGGGAGGGGAAGACGAGCAGTACTTC. This codes for CASSYAGGEDEQYF.

The chain combines TRBV7-2 with TRBJ2-1, with unresolved D. The V end was cut by 0 bases, the J end by 3 bases, with 9 bases between. This CDR3 spans 15 amino acids. Germline assignment: CDR1 SGHTA and CDR2 FQGNSA. The CDR3 loop is CASSLAFPLYNEQFF. CDR3 in DNA: TGTGCCAGCAGCTTAGCCTTTCCCCTCTACAATGAGCAGTTCTTC.

The chain couples TRBV18 to TRBJ2-1; unclear D gene. This CDR3 has 16 residues. The germline V and J ends were trimmed by 5 bases and 7 bases, with 21 bases remaining between them. Germline assignment: CDR1 KGHSH and CDR2 LQKENI. The CDR3 DNA reads TGTGCCAGCTCAGCGGAGATTCTACAGTCCCAAAATGAGCAGTTCTTC. It specifies CASSAEILQSQNEQFF.

The rearrangement joins TRBV13 to TRBJ2-5; TRBD2 might be the D (5 bases). Germline V lookup: CDR1 PRHDT, CDR2 FYEKMQ (reference sequence). This CDR3 spans 14 amino acids. V was trimmed by 5 bases and J by 3 bases, leaving 13 bases between them. Here the CDR3 DNA reads TGTGCCAGCAGCCTCCTTTTGGGAGAAGAGACCCAGTACTTC. This sequence encodes CASSLLLGEETQYF.

The gene calls are TRBV7-9 and TRBJ1-2, with D possibly matching TRBD1 (6 bases). V lost 1 base to trimming and J lost 8 bases, with 11 bases between them. The CDR3 has 13 amino acids. The V gene's germline CDR1 is SEHNR and CDR2 FQNEAQ (reference sequence). CDR3 loop: CASSLDREKGYTF. CDR3 DNA sequence: TGTGCCAGCAGCTTAGACAGGGAGAAGGGCTACACCTTC.

The chain combines TRBV5-8 with TRBJ1-4; D is ambiguous. This CDR3 contains 14 residues. Trimming left V 4 bases short and J 4 bases short, with 11 bases between. Germline V gene sequence: CDR1 SGHTS, CDR2 YDEGEE. CDR3 nucleotides: TGTGCCAGCAGCCGCCGGACCCATAATGAAAAACTGTTTTTT. Its protein is CASSRRTHNEKLFF.